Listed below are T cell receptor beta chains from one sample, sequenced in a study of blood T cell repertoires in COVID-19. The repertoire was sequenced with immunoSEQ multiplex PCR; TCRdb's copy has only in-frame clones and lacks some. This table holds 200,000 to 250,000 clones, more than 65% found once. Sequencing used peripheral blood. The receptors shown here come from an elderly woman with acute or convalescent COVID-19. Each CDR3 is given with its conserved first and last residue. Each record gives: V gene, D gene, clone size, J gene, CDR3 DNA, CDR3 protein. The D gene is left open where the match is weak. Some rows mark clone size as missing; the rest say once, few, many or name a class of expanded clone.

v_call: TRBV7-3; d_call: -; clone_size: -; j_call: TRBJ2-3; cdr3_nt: TGTGCCAGCAGCTTAGACTTGTCCACAGATACGCAGTATTTT; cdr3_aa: CASSLDLSTDTQYF
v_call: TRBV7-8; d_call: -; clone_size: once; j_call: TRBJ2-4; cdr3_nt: TGTGCCAGCAGCTCGCGGGACAGTGGAAGGAACATTCAGTACTTC; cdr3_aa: CASSSRDSGRNIQYF
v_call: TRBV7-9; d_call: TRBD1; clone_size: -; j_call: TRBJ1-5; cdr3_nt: TGTGCCAGCAGCCACCCACCCGGGACAGGGGTTGGCAATCAGCCCCAGCATTTT; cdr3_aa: CASSHPPGTGVGNQPQHF
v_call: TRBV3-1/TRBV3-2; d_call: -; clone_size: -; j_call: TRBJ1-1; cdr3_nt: TGTGCCAGCGGCCGGTTACAGGGGAACACTGAAGCTTTCTTT; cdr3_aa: CASGRLQGNTEAFF
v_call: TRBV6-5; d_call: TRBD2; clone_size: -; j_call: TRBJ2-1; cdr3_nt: TGTGCCAGCAGCTATGGACTAGCGGGGGAGGGTGAGCAGTTCTTC; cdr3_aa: CASSYGLAGEGEQFF
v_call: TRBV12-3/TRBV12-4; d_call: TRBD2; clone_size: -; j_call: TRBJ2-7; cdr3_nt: TGTGCCAGCAGGAGGGCGGGGGGCGACGAGCAGTACTTC; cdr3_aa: CASRRAGGDEQYF
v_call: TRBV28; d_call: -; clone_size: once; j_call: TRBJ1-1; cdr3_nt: TGTGCCAGCACGAGGAACACTGAAGCTTTCTTT; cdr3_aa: CASTRNTEAFF
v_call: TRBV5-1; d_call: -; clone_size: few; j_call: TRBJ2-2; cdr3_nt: TGCGCCAGCAGCTTGGGTCAGAACACCGGGGAGCTGTTTTTT; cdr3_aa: CASSLGQNTGELFF
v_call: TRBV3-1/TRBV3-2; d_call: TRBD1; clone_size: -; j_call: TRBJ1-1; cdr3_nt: TGTGCCAGCAGGGGCACAGGGGGGGAGAAAGCTTTCTTT; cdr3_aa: CASRGTGGEKAFF
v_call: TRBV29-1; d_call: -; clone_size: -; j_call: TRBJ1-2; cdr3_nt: TGCAGCGTTGAGGTGACAGAATCCTATGGCTACACCTTC; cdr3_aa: CSVEVTESYGYTF
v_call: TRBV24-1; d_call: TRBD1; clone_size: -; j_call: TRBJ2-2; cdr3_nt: TGTGCCACCAGTGACCCCGGACAGGGGGCCAACGGGGAGCTGTTTTTT; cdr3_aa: CATSDPGQGANGELFF
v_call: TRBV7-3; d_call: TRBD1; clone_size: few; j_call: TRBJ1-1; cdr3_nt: TGTGCCAGCAGGCGGGACAGTTCAAGCGCTGAAGCTTTCTTT; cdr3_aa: CASRRDSSSAEAFF
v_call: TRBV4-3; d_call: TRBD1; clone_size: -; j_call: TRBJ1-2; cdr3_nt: TGCGCCAGCAGCCAAGAAGGGGGACAGCCTAACTATGGCTACACCTTC; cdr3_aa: CASSQEGGQPNYGYTF
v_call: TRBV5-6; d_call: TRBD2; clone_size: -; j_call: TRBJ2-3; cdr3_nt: TGTGCCAGCAGCCTTCGGACTAGCGGGGGTGCAGATACGCAGTATTTT; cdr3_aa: CASSLRTSGGADTQYF
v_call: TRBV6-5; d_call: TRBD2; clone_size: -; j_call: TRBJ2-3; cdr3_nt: TGTGCCAGCGGCCATAAACGGGGGGGCACAGATACGCAGTATTTT; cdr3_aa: CASGHKRGGTDTQYF
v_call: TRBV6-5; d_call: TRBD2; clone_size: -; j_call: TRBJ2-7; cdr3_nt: TGTGCCAGCAGTCAAAGCGGGGACTCCTACGAGCAGTACTTC; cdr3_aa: CASSQSGDSYEQYF
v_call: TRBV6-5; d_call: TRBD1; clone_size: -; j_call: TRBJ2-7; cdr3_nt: TGTGCCAGTAGCACGGGACAGCCCTACGAGCAGTACTTC; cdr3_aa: CASSTGQPYEQYF
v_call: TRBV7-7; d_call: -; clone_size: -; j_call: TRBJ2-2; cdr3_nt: TGTGCCAGCAGCTTAGCGGAGACCGGGGAGCTGTTTTTT; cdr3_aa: CASSLAETGELFF
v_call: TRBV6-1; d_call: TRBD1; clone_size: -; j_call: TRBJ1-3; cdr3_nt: TGTGCCAGCAGTGAAGCGGGGCAGGGGGCGCGTGGAAACACCATATATTTT; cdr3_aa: CASSEAGQGARGNTIYF
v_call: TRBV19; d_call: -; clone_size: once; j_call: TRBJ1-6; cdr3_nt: TGTGCCAGTATCCTGGGGGACAAAGAATCCTATAATTCACCCCTCCACTTT; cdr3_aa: CASILGDKESYNSPLHF
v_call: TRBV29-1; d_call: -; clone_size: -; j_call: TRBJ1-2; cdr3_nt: TGCAGCGTTGAAGCAGGGGCCCGAGCTAACTATGGCTACACCTTC; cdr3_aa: CSVEAGARANYGYTF
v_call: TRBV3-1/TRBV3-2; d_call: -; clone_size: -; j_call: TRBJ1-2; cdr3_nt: TGTGCCAGCAGCCAACGAGTTTCTTATGGCTACACCTTC; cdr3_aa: CASSQRVSYGYTF
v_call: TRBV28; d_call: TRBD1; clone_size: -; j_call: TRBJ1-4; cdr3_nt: TGTGCCAGCAGTTTAGAGGGACAGGGGGCTGAAAAACTGTTTTTT; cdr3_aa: CASSLEGQGAEKLFF
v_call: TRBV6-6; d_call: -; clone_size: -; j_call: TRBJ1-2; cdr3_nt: TGTGCCAGCAGTTACTCCCTTGGCTACACCTTC; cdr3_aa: CASSYSLGYTF
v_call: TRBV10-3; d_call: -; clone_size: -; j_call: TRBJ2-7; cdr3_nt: TGTGCCATCAGTGCTCCGGCAGGGACCTACGAGCAGTACTTC; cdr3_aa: CAISAPAGTYEQYF
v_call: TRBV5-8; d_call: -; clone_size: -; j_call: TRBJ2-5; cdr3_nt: TGTGCCAGCAGCTTGGACGGAGCTCTGCCCCAAGAGACCCAGTACTTC; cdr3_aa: CASSLDGALPQETQYF
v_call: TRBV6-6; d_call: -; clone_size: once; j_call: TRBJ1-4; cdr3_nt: TGTGCCAGCAGTCCCTATGAAAAACTGTTTTTT; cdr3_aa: CASSPYEKLFF
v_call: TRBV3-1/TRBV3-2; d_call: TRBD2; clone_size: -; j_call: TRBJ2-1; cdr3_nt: TGTGCCAGCAGCCAAGCCATTACGGGAGGCGATGAGCAGTTCTTC; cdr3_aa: CASSQAITGGDEQFF
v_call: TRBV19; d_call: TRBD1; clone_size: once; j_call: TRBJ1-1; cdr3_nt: TGTGCCAGTAGTACCCGGGACAGGGGCCCCACTGAAGCTTTCTTT; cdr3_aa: CASSTRDRGPTEAFF
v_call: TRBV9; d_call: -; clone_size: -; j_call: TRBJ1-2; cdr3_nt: TGTGCCAGCAGCCCCAAATTTCAGGACAGCGTCTATGGCTACACCTTC; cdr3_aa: CASSPKFQDSVYGYTF
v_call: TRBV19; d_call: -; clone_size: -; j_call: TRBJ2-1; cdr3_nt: TGTGCCAGTAGTATTCTATCTCCGAGTAATGAGCAGTTCTTC; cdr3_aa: CASSILSPSNEQFF
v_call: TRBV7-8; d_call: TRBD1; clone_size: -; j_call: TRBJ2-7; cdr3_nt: TGTGCCAGCAGCTTACCCGGGACAGACTCCTACGAGCAGTACTTC; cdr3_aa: CASSLPGTDSYEQYF
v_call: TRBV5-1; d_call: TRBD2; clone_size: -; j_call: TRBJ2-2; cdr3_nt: TGCGCCAGCAGCTCTAGCGGGGCAAACTACGGGGAGCTGTTTTTT; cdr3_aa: CASSSSGANYGELFF
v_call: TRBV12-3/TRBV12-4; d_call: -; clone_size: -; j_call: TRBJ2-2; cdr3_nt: TGTGCCAGCAGCTATTATAACACCGGGGAGCTGTTTTTT; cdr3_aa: CASSYYNTGELFF
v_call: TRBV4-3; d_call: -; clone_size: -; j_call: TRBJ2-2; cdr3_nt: TGCGCCAGCAGCCTGTTCCTGAACACCGGGGAGCTGTTTTTT; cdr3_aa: CASSLFLNTGELFF
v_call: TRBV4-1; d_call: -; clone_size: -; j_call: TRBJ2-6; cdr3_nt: TGCGCCAGCAGCGTTTTTTCGTCTGGGGCCAACGTCCTGACTTTC; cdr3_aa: CASSVFSSGANVLTF
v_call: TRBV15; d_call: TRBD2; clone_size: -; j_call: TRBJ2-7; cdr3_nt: TGTGCCACCAGCAGAGATGGGCGGGGGAGGTACGAGCAGTACTTC; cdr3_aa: CATSRDGRGRYEQYF
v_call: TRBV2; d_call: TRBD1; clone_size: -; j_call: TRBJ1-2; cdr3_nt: TGTGCCAGCAGTGAAGCGAGGGGGCATGGCTACACCTTC; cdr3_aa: CASSEARGHGYTF
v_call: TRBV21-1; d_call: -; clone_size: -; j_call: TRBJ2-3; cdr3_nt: TGTGCCAGCACCCGGTGCGGGGGTGGAGATACGCAGTATTTT; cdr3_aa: CASTRCGGGDTQYF